This T cell receptor beta chain was identified in a study of CXCR3-negative and CXCR3-positive naive CD8 T cells. Overall study results and limits: Hydrophobicity was higher for TRB CDR3s found in CXCR3-positive naive cells than in CXCR3-negative naive cells. Diversity proved comparably high across both naive subsets and much lower in memory CD8+ cells.

CD45RO-CCR7+CD27+CD95- defined naive CD8+ T cells. TRB cDNA libraries were made by UMI-labeled 5' RACE. Reanalyzing the 5' RACE reads, TCRdb keeps one entry per CDR3 protein, without DNA. This sample's table has around 81,000 distinct CDR3 sequences. Looked up from germline, CDR1 is DFQATT and CDR2 is SNEGSKA (reference sequence). There are 15 residues in the CDR3. Concerning this clonotype itself: Antigen: not known.

The clonotype comes from a human donor in good health. Some clones in this sample may be carry-over from other donors' samples. The gene calls are TRBV20-1 and TRBJ2-1. Sequenced material: naive CXCR3- CD8+ T cells from blood. Subset of the sample: CD45RO-CCR7+CD27+CD95- naive CD8+ T cells lacking CXCR3 (TNR3-). CDR3 protein: CSARGVEASHNEQFF.